Reported below is one T cell receptor (beta chain). Its antigen remains unknown. The sample originates from a study of cytomegalovirus exposure and HLA in healthy donors. Study-wide findings and caveats: The study flagged about 150 TCR beta chains as cytomegalovirus-associated. Productive rates of about 87% or about 30% were seen for most TCR beta V segments in an earlier analysis. Presence/absence results assume similar sequencing depth per donor, which may not hold.

The PCR used 60 Vbeta and 13 Jbeta primers. In the original processing: Some 11 million shared chains were among the roughly 80 million unique TCR beta chains that a later analysis counted. Generated by immunoSEQ multiplex PCR, the TCRdb table keeps only in-frame clones and is missing some. For V, J and clone size, that table is used; D and trimming come from the DNA. The sample records 180,000 or so clones, roughly 79% being singletons. The CDR3 runs to 15 residues. Germline lookup yields CDR1 SGHRS and CDR2 YFSETQ. V was clipped by 0 bases and J by 5 bases, with 9 bases between them. The TCR was taken from a woman under 30 in good health and CMV-seropositive. The chain carries TRBV5-1 and TRBJ1-6; D is perhaps TRBD1 (5 bases). The sequenced material came from PBMCs. The CDR3: CASSLGVTDNSPLHF. The CDR3 region has the DNA TGCGCCAGCAGCTTGGGTGTGACAGATAATTCACCCCTCCACTTT.